The text below deals with one TCR beta chain. The junction had 7 bases not matched to a gene; V was cut back by 5 bases and J by 0 bases. Per the germline V gene, CDR1 is SGHVS and CDR2 is FQNEAQ. The CDR3 loop spans 16 amino acids. This sample was included in a study of blood T cell repertoires in COVID-19. Study details: The samples span acute and convalescent COVID-19 from the United States, Italy and Spain. Nucleic acid was either cDNA or gDNA, and it came from T cells, B-cell-depleted T cells, or PBMCs.

Per the original data handling: Estimates of nucleated cell counts were drawn from the amplification of reference gene primers. Profiling relied on immunoSEQ multiplex PCR, and the TCRdb table lists in-frame clones only, not all of them. V, J and clone size are those of that table, while D and trimming were read from the DNA. This repertoire shows around 56,000 clones, roughly nine tenths found once; its top ten account for about 7.3%. The receptor was isolated from a woman in her fifties or sixties with active or convalescent COVID-19. The chain uses TRBV7-8 and TRBJ1-2; TRBD1 aligns across 9 bases. The sequencing sample was made of peripheral blood. The CDR3 spells CASSLDRGGTNYGYTF. DNA for the CDR3: TGTGCCAGCAGCCTGGACAGGGGAGGTACTAACTATGGCTACACCTTC.